This T cell receptor (beta chain) is drawn from a study of blood T cell repertoires in COVID-19. TCRdb keeps only in-frame clones here, not all; method: immunoSEQ multiplex PCR. The table records about 290,000 clones, around 90% of them present only once. The count of this clone is one. J lost 1 base, V lost 7 bases, and 5 bases had no gene match. The CDR3 sequence is 13 residues long. Germline CDR1 SQVTM, CDR2 ANQGSEA. Source material: PBMCs or T cells enriched from blood (not recorded which). The V and J genes are TRBV29-1 and TRBJ1-1; TRBD1 matches 8 bases. This receptor was taken from a woman aged 40 to 55 who had recovered from COVID-19. CDR3 nucleotide sequence: TGCAGCGCTTCCGGGACAGGGAACACTGAAGCTTTCTTT. Amino acid sequence: CSASGTGNTEAFF. Together with reference TRBV29-1 and TRBJ1-1, the CDR3 gives the full variable domain: SAVISQKPSRDICQRGTSLTIQCQVDSQVTMMFWYRQQPGQSLTLIATANQGSEATYESGFVIDKFPISRPNLTFSTLTVSNMSPEDSSIYLCSASGTGNTEAFFGQGTRLTVV.